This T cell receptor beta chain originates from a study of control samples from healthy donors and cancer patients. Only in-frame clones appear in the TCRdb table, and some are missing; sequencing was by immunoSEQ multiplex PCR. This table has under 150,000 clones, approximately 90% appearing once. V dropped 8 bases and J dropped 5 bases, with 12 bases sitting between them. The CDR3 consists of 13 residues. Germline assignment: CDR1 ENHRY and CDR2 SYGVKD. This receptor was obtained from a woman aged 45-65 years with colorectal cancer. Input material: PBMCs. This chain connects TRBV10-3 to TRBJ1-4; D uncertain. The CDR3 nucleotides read TGTGCCATCCAGGAGTCGTTGAATGAAAAACTGTTTTTT. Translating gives CAIQESLNEKLFF.